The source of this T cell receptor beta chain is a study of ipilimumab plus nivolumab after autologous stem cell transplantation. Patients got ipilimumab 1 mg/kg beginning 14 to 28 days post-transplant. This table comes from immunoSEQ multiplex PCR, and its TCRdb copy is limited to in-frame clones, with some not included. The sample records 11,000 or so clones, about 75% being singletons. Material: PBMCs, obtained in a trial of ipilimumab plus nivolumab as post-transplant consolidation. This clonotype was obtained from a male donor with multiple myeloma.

The CDR3 bases are TGTGCCAGCAGCCTAAGTATTGGGGAGAACTATGGCTACACCTTC. Its protein is CASSLSIGENYGYTF. This chain connects TRBV5-6 to TRBJ1-2; no reliable D call. Germline V lookup: CDR1 SGHDT, CDR2 YYEEEE. Trimming pared 4 bases from V and 2 bases from J, leaving 15 bases between. The CDR3 is made up of 15 amino acids.